Many counts were recorded for the clone carrying this TCR beta chain. Unique molecular identifiers were incorporated during preparation of the TCRbeta library. TCRdb re-called the PCR reads with MiXCR, one entry per CDR3 protein. The profile covers about 230,000 distinct CDR3 sequences, with around 13% appearing a single time and roughly 2.8% taken by the ten largest. This entry comes from a study of T-cell reconstitution after alpha-beta-depleted transplantation in children. Trimming removed 0 bases from V and 5 bases from J; junction bases left unmatched: 5. Looked up from germline, CDR1 is LGHNA and CDR2 is YNFKEQ. This CDR3 has 15 amino acids.

This TCR derives from a human donor who donated a stem cell graft to a child with acute lymphoblastic leukemia. This chain uses TRBV4-2 with TRBJ1-2, with 8 bases that match TRBD1. The sample consisted of PBMCs from the stem cell graft donor, taken from the stem cell graft. The CDR3 bases are TGTGCCAGCAGCCAAGATCCCGGGACAGGTTATGGCTACACCTTC. Translation gives CASSQDPGTGYGYTF.